These 16 T cell receptor beta chains were sequenced from one sample in a study of T cells expressing NK-cell markers. TCRdb re-called the 5' RACE reads; one entry per CDR3 protein, DNA not given. This sample's clone table lists about 380,000 distinct CDR3 sequences. Material for sequencing was blood T cells: a sorted CD56 or NKG2C T cell subset, CD4+ or CD8+ T cells, or bulk PBMC T cells (not recorded which). The receptors were sampled from a man aged 18 to 69 in good health.

The chain is built from TRBV20-1 and TRBJ1-5. This CDR3 is built from 14 residues. Germline-derived CDR1 and CDR2 are DFQATT and SNEGSKA (reference sequence). This chain's CDR3 is CSARDSPAPKPQHF.

The gene calls are TRBV5-1 and TRBJ2-7; as DNA is missing, the TRBD1 call by TCRdb cannot be tested. CDR3 length: 14 residues. Germline V gene data show CDR1 as SGHRS and CDR2 as YFSETQ. The CDR3 loop reads CASRQGFRSYEQYF.

The chain employs TRBV29-1 and TRBJ2-3. The CDR3 has 14 residues. Germline V gene lookup returns CDR1 SQVTM and CDR2 ANQGSEA. The CDR3 sequence: CSVVLFRKTDTQYF.

The V gene is TRBV25-1, the J gene TRBJ1-2; TCRdb's D gene call, TRBD1, goes unchecked for lack of DNA. Germline CDR1 MGHDK, CDR2 SYGVNS. This CDR3 spans 13 amino acids. This CDR3 is CASTLGQGLGYTF.

V gene TRBV11-2 combines with J gene TRBJ2-3; the D call of TRBD2 rests on TCRdb alone, since no DNA is present to check it. Germline CDR1 reads SGHAT; CDR2 reads FQNNGV. The CDR3 sequence is 19 residues long. The CDR3 here is CASSLDRFPSGGRTDTQYF.

V is TRBV7-9 and J is TRBJ2-1; TCRdb outputs TRBD1, but without DNA this stays unchecked. The CDR3 is 14 residues long. Germline V gene lookup returns CDR1 SEHNR and CDR2 FQNEAQ (reference sequence). The CDR3 sequence: CASIFTQGYDEQFF.

This chain links TRBV20-1 with TRBJ1-4; TCRdb reports TRBD1, a call that lacks DNA to check it against. The CDR3 sequence is 15 residues long. Germline V gives CDR1 DFQATT, CDR2 SNEGSKA (reference sequence). CDR3 in amino acids: CSASPGGTANEKLFF.

V usage is TRBV20-1 and J usage is TRBJ2-5; there is no DNA to check the TCRdb D call of TRBD1. Germline lookup yields CDR1 DFQATT and CDR2 SNEGSKA (reference sequence). The CDR3 length is 14 residues. This CDR3 reads CSASSRMGRETQYF.

The chain is built from TRBV6-2 or TRBV6-3 and TRBJ1-5; as DNA is missing, the TRBD1 call by TCRdb cannot be tested. Germline V CDR1 and CDR2: MNHEY, SVGEGT. The CDR3 sequence is 13 residues long. CDR3 protein: CASALGGNQPQHF.

V and J are TRBV20-1 and TRBJ1-5; TCRdb gives TRBD1 as the D gene, but with no DNA this cannot be confirmed. Germline V lookup: CDR1 DFQATT, CDR2 SNEGSKA (reference sequence). This CDR3 has 14 amino acids. CDR3 residues: CSARDAGNSQPQHF.

V is TRBV19 and J is TRBJ2-5; there is no DNA to check the TCRdb D call of TRBD2. The CDR3 is made up of 17 amino acids. Germline values: CDR1 LNHDA, CDR2 SQIVND (reference sequence). The CDR3 loop is CASSIPPGGGTQETQYF.

The chain has TRBV12-3 or TRBV12-4 and TRBJ1-5. This CDR3 spans 12 amino acids. The CDR3 here is CASSEAPQPQHF.

The chain has TRBV7-2 and TRBJ2-1; the D call from TCRdb, TRBD1, cannot be confirmed without DNA. The CDR3 covers 15 residues. Germline values: CDR1 SGHTA, CDR2 FQGNSA. The CDR3 protein is CASSLSGGLWNEQFF.

The rearrangement uses TRBV5-1 and TRBJ2-7; TCRdb returns TRBD1, unconfirmable since there is no DNA. Looked up from germline, CDR1 is SGHRS and CDR2 is YFSETQ. The CDR3 has 16 amino acids. This CDR3 reads CASSLGDGDRRYEQYF.

The genes are TRBV28 and TRBJ2-7; the D call from TCRdb, TRBD1, cannot be confirmed without DNA. The CDR3 covers 17 residues. Germline values: CDR1 MDHEN, CDR2 SYDVKM. The CDR3 reads CASSLWATGGRTYEQYF.

This CDR3 reads CASRDRGDEQFF. The gene calls are TRBV19 and TRBJ2-1; no DNA is available, so the TRBD1 call from TCRdb remains unchecked. CDR1 and CDR2 (germline): LNHDA, SQIVND (reference sequence). The CDR3 spans 12 residues. Variable domain in full (rest from reference TRBV19 and TRBJ2-1): DGGITQSPKYLFRKEGQNVTLSCEQNLNHDAMYWYRQDPGQGLRLIYYSQIVNDFQKGDIAEGYSVSREKKESFPLTVTSAQKNPTAFYLCASRDRGDEQFFGPGTRLTVL.